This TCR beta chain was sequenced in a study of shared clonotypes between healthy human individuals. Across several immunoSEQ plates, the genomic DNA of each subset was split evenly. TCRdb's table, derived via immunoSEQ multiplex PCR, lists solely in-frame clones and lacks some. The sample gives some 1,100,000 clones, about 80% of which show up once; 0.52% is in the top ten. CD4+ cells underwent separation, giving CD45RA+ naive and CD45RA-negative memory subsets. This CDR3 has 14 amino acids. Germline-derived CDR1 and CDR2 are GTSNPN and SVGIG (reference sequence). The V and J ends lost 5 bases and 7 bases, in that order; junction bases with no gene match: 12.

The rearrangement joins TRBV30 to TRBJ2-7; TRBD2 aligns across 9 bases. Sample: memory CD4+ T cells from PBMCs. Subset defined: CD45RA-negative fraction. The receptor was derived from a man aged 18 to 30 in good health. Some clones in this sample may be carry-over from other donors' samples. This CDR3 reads CAWGEGSGSREQYF. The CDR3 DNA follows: TGTGCCTGGGGGGAAGGTAGCGGGAGTCGGGAGCAGTACTTC.